This entry lists 22 T cell receptor beta chains sequenced from one sample in a study of shared clonotypes between healthy human individuals. Libraries were prepared by immunoSEQ multiplex PCR; TCRdb keeps only in-frame clonotypes and omits some of them. The sample has around 1,900,000 clones, roughly 93% seen once. Naive CD8 cells, CD45RO-negative and positively selected for CCR7, excluded terminally differentiated effector memory CD45RA+ cells. The sample comprised naive CD8+ T cells from PBMCs. The receptor source for this set is a man aged 18 to 29 in good health. Some clones in this sample may be carry-over from other donors' samples.

For this clone: Other DNA sequences of this sample code for an identical CDR3. This chain uses TRBV27 with TRBJ2-1, with TRBD2 matching 12 bases. Germline V lookup: CDR1 MNHEY, CDR2 SMNVEV (reference sequence). The CDR3 consists of 16 residues. Trimming took 5 bases from V and 7 from J; bases not matched to a gene: 9. The CDR3 DNA follows: TGTGCCAGCAGTCTCGTACTAGCGGGAGGTCCTAATGAGCAGTTCTTC. Amino acid sequence: CASSLVLAGGPNEQFF.

The V call is TRBV7-8, the J call TRBJ2-7, with D possibly being TRBD1 (6 bases). This CDR3 has 17 amino acids. Germline V CDR1 and CDR2: SGHVS, FQNEAQ. V was shortened by 0 bases and J by 4 bases, with 19 bases between the two germline ends. For the CDR3, the DNA is TGTGCCAGCAGCTTAGCAGGGGGACAAGGCTCGTTGTACGAGCAGTACTTC. Protein product: CASSLAGGQGSLYEQYF.

The chain links TRBV6-1 to TRBJ2-7; 10 bases match TRBD2. The CDR3 contains 16 residues. J lost 6 bases, V lost 4 bases, and 12 bases had no gene match. Germline V gene sequence: CDR1 MNHNS, CDR2 SASEGT. Written as DNA, the CDR3 is TGTGCCAGCAGTGCTCTAGCGGGGGACCCCTTCGGCGAGCAGTACTTC. Its protein is CASSALAGDPFGEQYF.

The J gene is TRBJ2-1, the V gene TRBV7-9; TRBD2 matches 7 bases. CDR1 SEHNR and CDR2 FQNEAQ come from the germline V gene (reference sequence). CDR3 length: 14 amino acids. V was pared by 6 bases and J by 4 bases, with 6 bases of the junction left unmatched. The CDR3 loop reads CASRTSVPYNEQFF. The DNA of the CDR3 is TGTGCCAGCAGAACTAGCGTCCCGTACAATGAGCAGTTCTTC.

As to this clone: One end of the junction does not line up with germline, which may come from a read error. The rearrangement links TRBV7-8 to TRBJ2-3; D is unresolved. CDR3 length: 13 residues. From germline, CDR1 is SGHVS and CDR2 FQNEAQ. In nucleotides, the CDR3 is TGTGCCAGCAGCTTAGAAACATCCGGACGAACGGATTTT. Its protein product is CASSLETSGRTDF. Supplemented by reference TRBV7-8 and TRBJ2-3, the full variable domain reads GAGVSQSPRYKVAKRGQDVALRCDPISGHVSLFWYQQALGQGPEFLTYFQNEAQLDKSGLPSDRFFAERPEGSVSTLKIQRTQQEDSAVYLCASSLETSGRTDFGPGTRLTVL.

The chain links TRBV4-1 to TRBJ2-7; D gene uncertain. The CDR3 has 15 residues. Germline assignment: CDR1 MGHRA and CDR2 YSYEKL. With 1 base removed from V and 0 bases from J, the gap between germline ends came to 10 bases. The CDR3 sequence is CASSQADRSSYEQYF. In DNA, the CDR3 is TGCGCCAGCAGCCAAGCGGATCGGAGCTCCTACGAGCAGTACTTC.

This clone came up once. Other DNA variants within this sample encode the same CDR3. The chain has TRBV28 and TRBJ2-5, with 7 bases that match TRBD1. The CDR3 totals 14 residues. V dropped 6 bases and J dropped 3; count of bases not matched to a gene: 7. Germline V gene lookup returns CDR1 MDHEN and CDR2 SYDVKM. The CDR3 sequence is CASSLWDRKETQYF. CDR3 in DNA: TGTGCCAGCAGCCTGTGGGACAGAAAAGAGACCCAGTACTTC.

On this clone: One end of the junction fails to match germline, which may point to a read error. The rearrangement joins TRBV6-1 to TRBJ2-7; TRBD1 matches 7 bases. CDR3 length: 15 residues. Germline lookup yields CDR1 MNHNS and CDR2 SASEGT. The CDR3 spells CASSEDRVSSYEQYF. CDR3 coding DNA: TGTGCCAGCAGCGAAGACAGGGTGAGCTCCTACGAGCAGTACTTC.

CDR3 residues: CASSVADRANEKLFF. CDR3 nucleotide sequence: TGTGCCAGCAGCGTAGCGGACAGGGCTAATGAAAAACTGTTTTTT. The rearrangement joins TRBV9 to TRBJ1-4; 8 positions match TRBD1. The CDR3 has 15 residues. The ends lost 0 bases at V and 3 bases at J; junction bases unmatched: 1. CDR1 and CDR2 (germline): SGDLS, YYNGEE.

V usage is TRBV5-1 and J usage is TRBJ2-7; 7 bases line up with TRBD1. The CDR3 totals 16 residues. The V gene end was trimmed by 2 bases and the J gene end by 2 bases; junction bases not matched to a gene: 10. Germline V gives CDR1 SGHRS, CDR2 YFSETQ. CDR3 DNA sequence: TGCGCCAGCAGCTTAGACCGGGACAGTTCCCCCTACGAGCAGTACTTC. Translating gives CASSLDRDSSPYEQYF.

The chain employs TRBV7-9 and TRBJ2-1; D tentatively reads TRBD1 or TRBD2 (5 bases each). CDR3 length equals 15 residues. Germline values: CDR1 SEHNR, CDR2 FQNEAQ (reference sequence). Deletions cut 5 bases from V and 4 bases from J, with 15 bases between. CDR3 amino acids: CASSPSRDQYNEQFF. The CDR3 nucleotides are TGTGCCAGCAGCCCGTCCCGGGACCAATACAATGAGCAGTTCTTC.

The chain links TRBV4-3 to TRBJ2-1, with 13 bases matching TRBD2. This CDR3 comprises 15 residues. The V segment lost 3 bases and the J segment 15 bases; nucleotides outside the gene matches: 11. Germline-derived CDR1 and CDR2 are LGHNA and YSLEER. The CDR3 bases are TGCGCCAGCAGCCATCAGACTAGCGGGAGGTCCTCGGGGTTCTTC. This sequence encodes CASSHQTSGRSSGFF.

In DNA, the CDR3 is TGCGCCAGCAGTTGGAGCAGGGGGGATCAGTTCTTC. Its protein product is CASSWSRGDQFF. The chain combines TRBV5-1 with TRBJ2-1; D possibly corresponds to TRBD1 (7 bases). This CDR3 is 12 amino acids long. Germline V gene data show CDR1 as SGHRS and CDR2 as YFSETQ. V lost 5 bases and J lost 13, with 16 bases in between.

This chain joins TRBV7-9 and TRBJ2-3; D not resolved. V lost 8 bases to trimming and J lost 2 bases, with 14 bases between them. CDR3 length equals 14 residues. Germline V gives CDR1 SEHNR, CDR2 FQNEAQ (reference sequence). In nucleotides, the CDR3 is TGTGCCAGCGTAGGAATTTACCTCACAGATACGCAGTATTTT. Its translation: CASVGIYLTDTQYF.

In its sample, this clone was seen once. The chain is built from TRBV29-1 and TRBJ1-1; D is undetermined. The V gene's germline CDR1 is SQVTM and CDR2 ANQGSEA. The V end was cut by 6 bases, the J end by 1 base, with 6 bases between. The CDR3 is 11 residues long. The DNA for the CDR3 is TGCAGCGTCGAGGGGAACACTGAAGCTTTCTTT. Translated, it gives CSVEGNTEAFF.

The chain links TRBV10-1 to TRBJ1-1; D is unclear. The V end lost 2 bases, the J end lost 0 bases, and 10 bases lay between the germline ends. The CDR3 loop spans 15 amino acids. The V gene's germline CDR1 is WNHNN and CDR2 SYGVQD (reference sequence). The CDR3 loop is CASSEQPTLNTEAFF. CDR3 in DNA: TGCGCCAGCAGTGAGCAACCAACCTTGAACACTGAAGCTTTCTTT.

The chain links TRBV7-9 to TRBJ1-1, with D possibly TRBD1 on 5 matching bases. Trimming stripped 5 bases from V and 4 bases from J, with 17 bases between. Germline-derived CDR1 and CDR2 are SEHNR and FQNEAQ (reference sequence). This CDR3 has 15 residues. CDR3 sequence reads: CASSPRDYPATEAFF. The CDR3 DNA sequence: TGTGCCAGCAGCCCGAGGGACTACCCGGCCACTGAAGCTTTCTTT.

The J gene is TRBJ2-7, the V gene TRBV7-9; possibly TRBD1 for D (6 bases). The CDR3 loop spans 15 amino acids. Between the trimmed V and J ends, which lost 0 bases and 3 bases, there was a span of 12 bases. CDR1 is SEHNR, CDR2 FQNEAQ, per germline (reference sequence). The chain's CDR3 is CASSLAGDIYYEQYF. The DNA of the CDR3 is TGTGCCAGCAGCTTAGCGGGGGACATATACTACGAGCAGTACTTC.

The rearrangement links TRBV27 to TRBJ1-1; D is undetermined. With 5 bases removed from V and 11 bases from J, the gap between germline ends came to 21 bases. CDR1 and CDR2 from the germline V gene are MNHEY and SMNVEV (reference sequence). This CDR3 region has 14 residues. CDR3 nucleotide sequence: TGTGCCAGCAGTCCCCTCGGCTCCAGAGACGCGGCTTTCTTT. It specifies CASSPLGSRDAAFF.

This chain links TRBV11-2 with TRBJ2-3; D gene uncertain. Trimming removed 2 bases from V and 4 bases from J, with 4 bases in between. The CDR3 sequence is 12 residues long. The germline CDR1 and CDR2 sequences are SGHAT and FQNNGV. In DNA form, the CDR3 reads TGTGCCAGCAGCTTACGCCCAGATACGCAGTATTTT. Its translation: CASSLRPDTQYF.

To note about this clone: Possible read error: a much larger clone is one base away. The V and J genes are TRBV19 and TRBJ1-1, with TRBD1 as a possible D gene (5 bases). Germline-derived CDR1 and CDR2 are LNHDA and SQIVND (reference sequence). Trimming shortened V by 6 bases and J by 0 bases, and 8 bases separated the two germline ends. The CDR3 loop spans 13 amino acids. The CDR3 reads CASSVGVNTEAFF. The DNA for the CDR3 is TGTGCCAGTAGCGTAGGGGTGAACACTGAAGCTTTCTTT. The variable domain in full, with the rest retrieved from reference TRBV19 and TRBJ1-1, is DGGITQSPKYLFRKEGQNVTLSCEQNLNHDAMYWYRQDPGQGLRLIYYSQIVNDFQKGDIAEGYSVSREKKESFPLTVTSAQKNPTAFYLCASSVGVNTEAFFGQGTRLTVV.

This chain connects TRBV28 to TRBJ2-7, with D perhaps TRBD1 (5 bases). CDR3 length: 15 amino acids. Germline V gene lookup returns CDR1 MDHEN and CDR2 SYDVKM. Trimming shortened V by 3 bases and J by 4 bases, and 16 bases separated the two germline ends. The CDR3 reads CASSFVGHIGYEQYF. CDR3 sequence (DNA): TGTGCCAGCAGTTTCGTGGGGCATATTGGTTACGAGCAGTACTTC.